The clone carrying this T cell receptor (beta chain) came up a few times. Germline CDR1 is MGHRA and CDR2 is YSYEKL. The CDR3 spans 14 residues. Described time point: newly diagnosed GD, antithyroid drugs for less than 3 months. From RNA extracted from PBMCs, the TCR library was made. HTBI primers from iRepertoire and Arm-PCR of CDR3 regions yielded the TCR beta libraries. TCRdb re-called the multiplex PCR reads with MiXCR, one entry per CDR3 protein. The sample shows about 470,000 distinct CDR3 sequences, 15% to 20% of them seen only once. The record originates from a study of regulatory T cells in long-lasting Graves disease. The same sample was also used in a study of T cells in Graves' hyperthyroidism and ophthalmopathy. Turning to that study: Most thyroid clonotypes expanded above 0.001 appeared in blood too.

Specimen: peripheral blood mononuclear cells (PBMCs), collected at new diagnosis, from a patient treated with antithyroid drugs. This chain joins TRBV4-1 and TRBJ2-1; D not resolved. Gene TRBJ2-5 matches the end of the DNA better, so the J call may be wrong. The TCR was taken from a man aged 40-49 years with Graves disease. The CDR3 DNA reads TGCGCCAGCAGCCAAGACTACAGCCAAGAGACCCAGTACTTC. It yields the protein CASSQDYSQETQYF.